A single sample is the source of the 4 T cell receptor beta chains below, sequenced in a study of OX40 agonist ivuxolimab in advanced cancers. Library creation used the immunoSEQ multiplex PCR assay. TCRdb took over this immuneACCESS table, retaining in-frame rearrangements with V and J assigned. Such tables are incomplete; in checked studies, under half of the missing clones stem from an unresolved V gene, and the remainder is unexplained. This sample lists roughly 92,000 clones; approximately 90% were detected once. The ten largest clones add up to 0.65% to 0.85% of the sample. This sample comprised CD4+ or CD8+ T cells sorted from blood, obtained in a trial of the OX40 agonist ivuxolimab. These receptors were obtained from an adult with an advanced solid tumor such as melanoma, head and neck, liver or kidney cancer.

The CDR3 spells CATSRGQGAGELFF. CDR3 DNA: TGTGCCACCAGCAGGGGACAGGGGGCCGGGGAGCTGTTTTTT. V gene TRBV15 combines with J gene TRBJ2-2; 11 bases agree with TRBD1. This CDR3 comprises 14 residues. CDR1 and CDR2 from the germline V gene are LNHNV and YYDKDF (reference sequence). J gave up 6 bases and V 3 bases, and 0 bases lay outside the gene matches.

In its sample, this clone was seen a few times. The chain carries TRBV30 and TRBJ1-1; a possible D gene is TRBD1 (5 bases). The length of the CDR3 is 13 residues. Germline CDR1 reads GTSNPN; CDR2 reads SVGIG (reference sequence). The ends were cut back, 2 bases at V and 0 bases at J, with 7 bases in the middle. The DNA of the CDR3 is TGTGCCTGGAGTAAGGGGTTGAACACTGAAGCTTTCTTT. Its protein is CAWSKGLNTEAFF.

V usage is TRBV6-5 and J usage is TRBJ2-6, with D unresolved. The V end lost 3 bases, the J end lost 13 bases, and 10 bases lay between the germline ends. CDR3 length equals 12 residues. Per the germline V gene, CDR1 is MNHEY and CDR2 is SVGAGI. The CDR3 spells CASSYSTIVLTF. For the CDR3, the DNA is TGTGCCAGCAGTTATTCCACGATAGTCCTGACTTTC.

This clone has only one observation. V and J are TRBV28 and TRBJ2-4; a possible D gene is TRBD2 (6 bases). This CDR3 has 15 residues. V was shortened by 5 bases and J by 1 base, with 12 bases between the two germline ends. Germline CDR1 and CDR2: MDHEN and SYDVKM. The CDR3 is CASSDREWAKNIQYF. For the CDR3, the DNA is TGTGCCAGCAGTGACCGGGAGTGGGCCAAAAACATTCAGTACTTC. Full variable domain (missing parts from reference TRBV28 and TRBJ2-4): DVKVTQSSRYLVKRTGEKVFLECVQDMDHENMFWYRQDPGLGLRLIYFSYDVKMKEKGDIPEGYSVSREKKERFSLILESASTNQTSMYLCASSDREWAKNIQYFGAGTRLSVL.